This T cell receptor beta chain was obtained from a study of blood T cell repertoires in COVID-19. This clone was counted once. Some clones are missing from TCRdb's copy, which holds only in-frame ones; the method was immunoSEQ multiplex PCR. Of 300,000 to 400,000 clones listed, around 90% are singletons. Trimming removed 4 bases from V and 0 bases from J, with 10 bases in between. The CDR3 covers 15 residues. Per the germline V gene, CDR1 is LNHNV and CDR2 is YYDKDF (reference sequence). The chain links TRBV15 to TRBJ1-3; no clear D. Sequencing input: PBMCs or T cells enriched from blood (not recorded which). The source is a man aged 55-75 years who had recovered from COVID-19. The CDR3 DNA reads as TGTGCCACCAGCAATAGCCTCAGCTCTGGAAACACCATATATTTT. Translated: CATSNSLSSGNTIYF.